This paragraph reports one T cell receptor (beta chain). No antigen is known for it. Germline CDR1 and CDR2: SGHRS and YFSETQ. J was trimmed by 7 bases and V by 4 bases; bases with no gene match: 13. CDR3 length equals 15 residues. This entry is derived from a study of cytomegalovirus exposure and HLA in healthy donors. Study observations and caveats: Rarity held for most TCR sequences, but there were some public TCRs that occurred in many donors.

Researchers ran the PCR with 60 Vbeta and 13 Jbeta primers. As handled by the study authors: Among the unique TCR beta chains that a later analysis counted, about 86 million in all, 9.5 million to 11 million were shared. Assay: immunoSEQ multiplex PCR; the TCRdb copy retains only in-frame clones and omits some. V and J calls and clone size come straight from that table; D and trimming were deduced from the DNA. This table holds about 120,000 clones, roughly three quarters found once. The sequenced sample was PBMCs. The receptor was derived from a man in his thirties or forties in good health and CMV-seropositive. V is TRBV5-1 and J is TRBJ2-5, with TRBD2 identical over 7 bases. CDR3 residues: CASSQAGGGVGTQYF. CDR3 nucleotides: TGCGCCAGCAGCCAGGCGGGCGGGGGAGTAGGGACCCAGTACTTC.